These 9 T cell receptor beta chains share one sample of origin, sequenced in a study of CD8+ T cells in alopecia areata. Extracted from the samples, RNA was reverse transcribed into cDNA to serve as the sequencing template. TCRdb keeps only in-frame clones here, not all; method: immunoSEQ multiplex PCR. This table has 110,000 to 150,000 clones, 62% appearing once. The specimen was CD8+ T cells sorted from blood. Receptor source: a human donor in good health.

This clone was seen only a few times. The J gene is TRBJ2-7, the V gene TRBV29-1, with 8 positions matching TRBD2. J lost 3 bases, V lost 5 bases, and 6 bases had no gene match. The length of the CDR3 is 13 residues. Germline assignment: CDR1 SQVTM and CDR2 ANQGSEA. For the CDR3, the DNA is TGCAGCGTTCTAAGCGGGAGCCACTACGAGCAGTACTTC. This gives the protein CSVLSGSHYEQYF.

The V and J genes are TRBV11-2 and TRBJ2-3; 15 nucleotides match TRBD2. In germline, CDR1 is SGHAT, CDR2 FQNNGV. This CDR3 has 15 residues. After removal of 4 bases from V and 4 bases from J, the junction contained 0 bases not matched to a gene. The CDR3 here is CASSWTSGRADTQYF. DNA for the CDR3: TGTGCCAGCAGCTGGACTAGCGGGAGGGCAGATACGCAGTATTTT.

A note on this clone: A junction boundary mismatches the germline segment, possibly from a read error. This chain connects TRBV11-2 to TRBJ1-1; no clear D gene. This CDR3 contains 9 residues. CDR1 and CDR2 from the germline V gene are SGHAT and FQNNGV. The DNA for the CDR3 is TGTGCCAGCAGCCCCAATCCGATATTT. Translating it yields CASSPNPIF.

V and J are TRBV29-1 and TRBJ1-2, with D maybe TRBD1 (6 bases). Germline V gene data show CDR1 as SQVTM and CDR2 as ANQGSEA. V was cut by 7 bases and J by 8 bases, with 14 bases left in between. The CDR3 spans 11 residues. The CDR3 sequence: CSDLAGVGYTF. CDR3 DNA sequence: TGCAGCGATCTTGCAGGGGTAGGCTACACCTTC. The variable domain in full, completed from reference TRBV29-1 and TRBJ1-2, reads SAVISQKPSRDICQRGTSLTIQCQVDSQVTMMFWYRQQPGQSLTLIATANQGSEATYESGFVIDKFPISRPNLTFSTLTVSNMSPEDSSIYLCSDLAGVGYTFGSGTRLTVV.

This CDR3 is CASSSRAARYEQYF. DNA of the CDR3: TGTGCCAGCAGCTCCCGGGCAGCGAGATACGAGCAGTACTTC. This chain links TRBV13 with TRBJ2-7, with D unclear. The CDR3 runs to 14 residues. Trimming pared 4 bases from V and 4 bases from J, leaving 14 bases between. Germline V gene lookup returns CDR1 PRHDT and CDR2 FYEKMQ (reference sequence).

This clone showed up just a few times. The V gene is TRBV5-1, the J gene TRBJ2-2; possibly TRBD2 for D (6 bases). The CDR3 covers 12 residues. The V gene lost 1 base and the J gene lost 10 bases, with 8 bases spanning the gap. Germline V CDR1 and CDR2: SGHRS, YFSETQ. The CDR3 protein is CASSLTGAELFF. CDR3 in DNA: TGCGCCAGCAGCTTGACGGGAGCGGAGCTGTTTTTT.

The CDR3: CASSLLETNEKLFF. CDR3 sequence (DNA): TGTGCCAGTAGTCTTCTAGAGACTAATGAAAAACTGTTTTTT. J is TRBJ1-4 and V is TRBV19; D not certain. The CDR3 has 14 amino acids. CDR1 LNHDA and CDR2 SQIVND come from the germline V gene (reference sequence). V was clipped by 5 bases and J by 2 bases, with 9 bases between them.

For the CDR3, the DNA is TGCAGCGTTGGTCAGGGCGGAACGAACACTGAAGCTTTCTTT. It specifies CSVGQGGTNTEAFF. The chain is built from TRBV29-1 and TRBJ1-1, with a possible D match to TRBD1 (5 bases). The germline CDR1 and CDR2 sequences are SQVTM and ANQGSEA. The CDR3 is made up of 14 amino acids. The V end was cut by 4 bases, the J end by 1 base, with 13 bases between.

The genes are TRBV5-1 and TRBJ2-6; 11 nucleotides line up with TRBD1. Germline CDR1 SGHRS, CDR2 YFSETQ. The CDR3 sequence is 16 residues long. With V trimmed by 7 bases and J by 0 bases, 3 bases remained unmatched. CDR3 protein: CASVGTGGSGANVLTF. The DNA of the CDR3 is TGCGCCAGCGTTGGGACAGGGGGCTCTGGGGCCAACGTCCTGACTTTC.